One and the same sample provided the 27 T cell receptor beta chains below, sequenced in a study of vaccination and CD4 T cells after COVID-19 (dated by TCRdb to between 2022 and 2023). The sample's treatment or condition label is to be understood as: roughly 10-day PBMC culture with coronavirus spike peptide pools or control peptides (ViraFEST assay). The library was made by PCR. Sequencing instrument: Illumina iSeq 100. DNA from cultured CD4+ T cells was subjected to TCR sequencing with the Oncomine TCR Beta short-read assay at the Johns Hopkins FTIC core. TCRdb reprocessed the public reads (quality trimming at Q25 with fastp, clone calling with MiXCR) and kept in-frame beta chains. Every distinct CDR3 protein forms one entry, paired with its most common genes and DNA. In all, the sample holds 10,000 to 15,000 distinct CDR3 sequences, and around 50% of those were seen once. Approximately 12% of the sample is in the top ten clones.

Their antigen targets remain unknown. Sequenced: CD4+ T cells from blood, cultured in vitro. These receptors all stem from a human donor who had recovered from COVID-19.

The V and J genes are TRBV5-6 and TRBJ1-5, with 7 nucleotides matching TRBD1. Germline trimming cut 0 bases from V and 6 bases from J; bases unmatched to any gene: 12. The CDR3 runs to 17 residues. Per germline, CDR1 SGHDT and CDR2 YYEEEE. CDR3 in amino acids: CASSLASDRLFGQPQHF. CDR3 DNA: TGTGCCAGCAGCTTGGCTTCGGACAGGTTGTTCGGTCAGCCCCAGCATTTT.

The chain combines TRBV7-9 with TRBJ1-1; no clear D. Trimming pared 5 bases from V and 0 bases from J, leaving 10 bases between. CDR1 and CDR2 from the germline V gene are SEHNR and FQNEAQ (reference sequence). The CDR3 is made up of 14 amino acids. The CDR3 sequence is CASSPGRMNTEAFF. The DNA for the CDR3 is TGTGCCAGCAGCCCCGGACGCATGAACACTGAAGCTTTCTTT.

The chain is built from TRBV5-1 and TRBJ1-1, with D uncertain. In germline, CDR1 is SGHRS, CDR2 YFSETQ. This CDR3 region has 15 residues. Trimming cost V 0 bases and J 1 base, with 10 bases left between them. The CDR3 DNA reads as TGCGCCAGCAGCTTGGAAGATAGCGGGAACACTGAAGCTTTCTTT. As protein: CASSLEDSGNTEAFF.

The CDR3 spells CASTTALGYTF. The CDR3 coding sequence is TGTGCCAGCACCACAGCCTTGGGCTACACCTTC. V gene TRBV6-1 combines with J gene TRBJ1-2; D remains unclear. CDR1 is MNHNS, CDR2 SASEGT, per germline. This CDR3 region has 11 residues. With 7 bases removed from V and 8 bases from J, the gap between germline ends came to 11 bases.

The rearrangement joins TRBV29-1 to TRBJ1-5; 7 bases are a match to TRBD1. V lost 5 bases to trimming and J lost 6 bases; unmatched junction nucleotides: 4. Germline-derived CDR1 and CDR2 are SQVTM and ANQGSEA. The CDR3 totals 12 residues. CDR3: CSVSQGGQPQHF. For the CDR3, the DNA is TGCAGCGTTTCCCAGGGGGGTCAGCCCCAGCATTTT.

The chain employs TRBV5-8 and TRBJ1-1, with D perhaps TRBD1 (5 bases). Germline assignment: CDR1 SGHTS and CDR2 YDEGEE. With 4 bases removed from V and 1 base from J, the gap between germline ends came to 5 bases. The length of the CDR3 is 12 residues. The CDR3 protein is CASSGANTEAFF. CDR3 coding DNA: TGTGCCAGCAGCGGGGCGAACACTGAAGCTTTCTTT. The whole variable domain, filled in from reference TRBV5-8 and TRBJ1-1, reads EAGVTQSPTHLIKTRGQQATLRCSPISGHTSVYWYQQALGLGLQFLLWYDEGEERNRGNFPPRFSGRQFPNYSSELNVNALELEDSALYLCASSGANTEAFFGQGTRLTVV.

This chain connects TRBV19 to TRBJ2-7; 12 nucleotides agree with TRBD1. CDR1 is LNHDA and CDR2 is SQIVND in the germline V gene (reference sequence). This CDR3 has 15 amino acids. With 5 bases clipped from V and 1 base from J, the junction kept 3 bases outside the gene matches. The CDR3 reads CASSRGQGASYEQYF. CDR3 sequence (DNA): TGTGCCAGTAGTCGGGGACAGGGGGCATCCTACGAGCAGTACTTC.

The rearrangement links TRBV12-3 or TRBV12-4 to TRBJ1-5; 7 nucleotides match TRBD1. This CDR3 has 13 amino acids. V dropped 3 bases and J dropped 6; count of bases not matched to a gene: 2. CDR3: CASSLTGSQPQHF. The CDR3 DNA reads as TGTGCCAGCAGTTTGACAGGGTCTCAGCCCCAGCATTTT.

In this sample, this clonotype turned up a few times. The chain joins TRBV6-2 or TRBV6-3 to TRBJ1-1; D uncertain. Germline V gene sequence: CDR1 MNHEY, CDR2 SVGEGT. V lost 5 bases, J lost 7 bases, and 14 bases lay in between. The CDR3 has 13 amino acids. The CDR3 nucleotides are TGTGCCAGCAGTCGGGCTGGGCAAAATGAAGCTTTCTTT. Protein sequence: CASSRAGQNEAFF.

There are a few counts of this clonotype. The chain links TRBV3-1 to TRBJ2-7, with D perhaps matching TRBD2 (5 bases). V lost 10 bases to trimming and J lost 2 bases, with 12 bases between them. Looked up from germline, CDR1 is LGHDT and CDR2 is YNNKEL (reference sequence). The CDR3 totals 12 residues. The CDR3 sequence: CATSRAPYEQYF. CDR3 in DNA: TGTGCCACTTCGCGGGCTCCCTACGAGCAGTACTTC.

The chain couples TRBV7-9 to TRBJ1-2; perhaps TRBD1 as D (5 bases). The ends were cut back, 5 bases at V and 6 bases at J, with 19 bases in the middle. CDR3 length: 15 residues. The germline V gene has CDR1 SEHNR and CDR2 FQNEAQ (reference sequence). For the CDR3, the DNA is TGTGCCAGCAGCCCTAGCATCCGGGGACTGGATGGCTACACCTTC. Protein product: CASSPSIRGLDGYTF. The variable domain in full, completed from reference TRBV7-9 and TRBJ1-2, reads DTGVSQNPRHKITKRGQNVTFRCDPISEHNRLYWYRQTLGQGPEFLTYFQNEAQLEKSRLLSDRFSAERPKGSFSTLEIQRTEQGDSAMYLCASSPSIRGLDGYTFGSGTRLTVV.

The CDR3 protein is CSARGLAGGSADTQYF. The DNA of the CDR3 is TGCAGTGCTAGAGGACTAGCGGGGGGGTCAGCAGATACGCAGTATTTT. V gene TRBV20-1 combines with J gene TRBJ2-3; 14 nucleotides match TRBD2. CDR1 and CDR2 (germline): DFQATT, SNEGSKA (reference sequence). The CDR3 spans 16 residues. V shed 1 base, J shed 4 bases, and the junction held 4 bases outside the gene matches.

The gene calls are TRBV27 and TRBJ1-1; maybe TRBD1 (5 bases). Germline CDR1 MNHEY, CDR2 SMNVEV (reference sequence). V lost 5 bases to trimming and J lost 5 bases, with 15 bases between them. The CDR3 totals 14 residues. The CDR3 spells CASSPAQGRTEAFF. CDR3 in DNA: TGTGCCAGCAGTCCGGCGCAGGGAAGGACTGAAGCTTTCTTT.

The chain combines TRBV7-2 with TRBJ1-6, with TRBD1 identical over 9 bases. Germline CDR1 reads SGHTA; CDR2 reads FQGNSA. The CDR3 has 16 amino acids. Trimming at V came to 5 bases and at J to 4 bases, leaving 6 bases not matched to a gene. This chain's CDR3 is CASSLRDRVYNSPLHF. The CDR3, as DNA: TGTGCCAGCAGCCTCCGGGACAGGGTTTATAATTCACCCCTCCACTTT.

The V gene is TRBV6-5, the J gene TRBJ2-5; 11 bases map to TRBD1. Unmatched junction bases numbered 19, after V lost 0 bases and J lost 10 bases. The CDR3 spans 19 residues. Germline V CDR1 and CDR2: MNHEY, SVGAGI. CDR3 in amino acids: CASSYSPGQGGRPAGGQYF. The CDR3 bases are TGTGCCAGCAGTTACTCCCCGGGACAGGGGGGACGCCCGGCGGGGGGCCAGTACTTC.

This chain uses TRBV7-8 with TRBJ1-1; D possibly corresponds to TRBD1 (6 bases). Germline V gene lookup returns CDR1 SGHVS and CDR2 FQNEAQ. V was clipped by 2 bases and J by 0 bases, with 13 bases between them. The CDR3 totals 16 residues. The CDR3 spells CASSLLTGRVNTEAFF. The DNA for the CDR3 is TGTGCCAGCAGCTTACTTACAGGGAGGGTGAACACTGAAGCTTTCTTT.

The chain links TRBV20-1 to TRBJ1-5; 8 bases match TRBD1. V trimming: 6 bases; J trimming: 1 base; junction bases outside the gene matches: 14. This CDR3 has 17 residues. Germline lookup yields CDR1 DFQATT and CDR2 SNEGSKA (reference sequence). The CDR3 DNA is TGCAGTGCCACGCCGTGGACAGGGCGGGGAAGCAATCAGCCCCAGCATTTT. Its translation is CSATPWTGRGSNQPQHF.

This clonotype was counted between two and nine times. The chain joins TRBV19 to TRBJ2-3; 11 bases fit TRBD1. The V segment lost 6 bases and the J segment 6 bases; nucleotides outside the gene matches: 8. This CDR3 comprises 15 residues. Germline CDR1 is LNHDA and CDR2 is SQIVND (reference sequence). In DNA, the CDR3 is TGTGCCAGTAGGCCGGGACAGGGGGGAGGGGATACGCAGTATTTT. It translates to CASRPGQGGGDTQYF.

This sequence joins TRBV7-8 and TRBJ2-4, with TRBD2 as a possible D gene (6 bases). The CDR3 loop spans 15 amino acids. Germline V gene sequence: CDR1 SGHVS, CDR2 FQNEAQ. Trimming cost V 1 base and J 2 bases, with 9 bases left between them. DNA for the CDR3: TGTGCCAGCAGCTTAGTGGGGGGATCCAAAAACATTCAGTACTTC. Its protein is CASSLVGGSKNIQYF.

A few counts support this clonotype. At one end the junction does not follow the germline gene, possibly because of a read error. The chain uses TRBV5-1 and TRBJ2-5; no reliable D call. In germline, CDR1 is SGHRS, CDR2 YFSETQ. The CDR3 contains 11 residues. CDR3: CASSFRETQYF. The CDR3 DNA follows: TGTGCCAGCAGCTTTCGAGAGACCCAGTACTTC.

The chain's CDR3 is CASGFRPLATSPETQYF. CDR3 sequence (DNA): TGTGCTAGTGGTTTCCGCCCCCTGGCTACCTCCCCGGAGACCCAGTACTTC. The chain links TRBV12-5 to TRBJ2-5; D is unclear. The CDR3 length is 17 residues. Germline CDR1 LGHNT, CDR2 FRNRAP. V was clipped by 3 bases and J by 5 bases, with 22 bases between them.

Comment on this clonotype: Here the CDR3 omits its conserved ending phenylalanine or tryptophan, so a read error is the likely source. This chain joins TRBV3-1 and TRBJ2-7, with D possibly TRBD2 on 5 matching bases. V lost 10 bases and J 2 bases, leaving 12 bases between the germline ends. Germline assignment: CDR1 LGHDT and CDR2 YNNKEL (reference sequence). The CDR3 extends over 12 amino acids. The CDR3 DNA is TGTGCCACTTCGCGGGCTCCCTACGAGCAGTACATC. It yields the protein CATSRAPYEQYI.

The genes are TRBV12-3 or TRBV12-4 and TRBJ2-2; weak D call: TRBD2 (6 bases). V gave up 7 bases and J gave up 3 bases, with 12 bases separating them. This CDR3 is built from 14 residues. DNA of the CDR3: TGTGCCAGCATCCCTAGACTAGACACCGGGGAGCTGTTTTTT. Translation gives CASIPRLDTGELFF.

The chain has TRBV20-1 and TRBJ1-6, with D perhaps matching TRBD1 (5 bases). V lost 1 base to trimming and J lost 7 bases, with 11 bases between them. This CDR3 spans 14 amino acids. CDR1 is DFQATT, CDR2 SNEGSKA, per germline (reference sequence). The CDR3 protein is CSARASGYNSPLHF. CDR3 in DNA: TGCAGTGCTAGAGCTTCAGGGTACAATTCACCCCTCCACTTT.

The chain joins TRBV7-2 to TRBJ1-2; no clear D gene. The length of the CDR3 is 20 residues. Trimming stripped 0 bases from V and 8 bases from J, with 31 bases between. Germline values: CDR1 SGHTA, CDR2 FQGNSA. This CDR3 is CASSLASRVAAHVRNEGYTF. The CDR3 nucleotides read TGTGCCAGCAGCTTAGCGAGTAGAGTGGCAGCTCACGTCCGTAATGAAGGCTACACCTTC.

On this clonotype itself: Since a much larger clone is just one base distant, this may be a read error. The CDR3 loop is CASSTGLATEETQYF. CDR3 sequence (DNA): TGCGCCAGCAGCACTGGACTAGCGACTGAAGAGACCCAGTACTTC. The chain has TRBV5-1 and TRBJ2-5, with 9 bases that match TRBD2. Germline CDR1 SGHRS, CDR2 YFSETQ. The V and J ends lost 4 bases and 3 bases, in that order; junction bases with no gene match: 7. The CDR3 consists of 15 residues.

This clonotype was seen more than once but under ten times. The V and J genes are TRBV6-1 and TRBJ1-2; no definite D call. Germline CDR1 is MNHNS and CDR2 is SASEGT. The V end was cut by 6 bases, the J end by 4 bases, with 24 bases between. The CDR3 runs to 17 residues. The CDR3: CASSVRRSPYFFYGYTF. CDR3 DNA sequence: TGTGCCAGCAGCGTTAGACGGAGCCCATATTTCTTCTATGGCTACACCTTC.